The next 10 T cell receptor beta chains were all read from a single sample in a study of blood T cell repertoires in COVID-19. Clones were read by immunoSEQ multiplex PCR, and TCRdb kept only the in-frame ones, dropping some. The sample gives tens of thousands of clones, more than 70% of which show up once; roughly two fifths is in the top ten. Material for sequencing was peripheral blood. The origin of the receptors is a human donor in a cohort sampled during active COVID-19.

The chain links TRBV11-3 to TRBJ2-3, with 11 bases matching TRBD2. CDR1 and CDR2 (germline): SGHNT, YENEEA. Trimming removed 1 base from V and 4 bases from J; junction bases left unmatched: 4. The CDR3 totals 16 residues. CDR3 in amino acids: CASSLGGSGGADTQYF. In DNA form, the CDR3 reads TGTGCCAGCAGCTTAGGAGGTAGCGGGGGGGCAGATACGCAGTATTTT.

This chain joins TRBV15 and TRBJ2-5, with 9 positions matching TRBD1. CDR1 and CDR2 from the germline V gene are LNHNV and YYDKDF (reference sequence). The CDR3 covers 17 residues. Germline trimming cut 1 base from V and 4 bases from J; bases unmatched to any gene: 10. CDR3 sequence: CATSRGDGQGNGETQYF. The DNA of the CDR3 is TGTGCCACCAGCAGAGGGGACGGACAGGGGAATGGAGAGACCCAGTACTTC.

The chain couples TRBV7-2 to TRBJ2-2; 9 nucleotides match TRBD2. CDR3 length: 16 residues. The junction had 8 bases not matched to a gene; V was cut back by 4 bases and J by 5 bases. Germline V gene sequence: CDR1 SGHTA, CDR2 FQGNSA. The CDR3 here is CASSSNLAGWTGELFF. The CDR3, as DNA: TGTGCCAGCAGCTCGAATCTAGCGGGGTGGACCGGGGAGCTGTTTTTT.

The rearrangement uses TRBV18 and TRBJ2-7; 7 positions agree with TRBD1. V gave up 4 bases and J gave up 3 bases; unmatched junction bases: 0. CDR1 KGHSH and CDR2 LQKENI come from the germline V gene. CDR3 length: 12 residues. CDR3 in amino acids: CASSRQGYEQYF. In DNA, the CDR3 is TGTGCCAGCTCACGACAGGGCTACGAGCAGTACTTC.

The chain combines TRBV12-1 with TRBJ2-7; whether TRBD1, the table's D call, matches the DNA was not checked. TRBV12-1 is designated a pseudogene. This CDR3 spans 15 amino acids. DNA of the CDR3: TGTGCCAGCAGCAAAGACAGGGGGCAAAGGTACGAGCAGTACTTC. Its protein is CASSKDRGQRYEQYF.

The chain is built from TRBV11-2 and TRBJ1-1, with D possibly being TRBD1 (6 bases). This CDR3 contains 15 residues. V was clipped by 1 base and J by 10 bases, with 19 bases between them. Germline-derived CDR1 and CDR2 are SGHAT and FQNNGV. Written as DNA, the CDR3 is TGTGCCAGCAGCTTAGGCAGACAGGAGTTTCAACGAGCTTTCTTT. Protein sequence: CASSLGRQEFQRAFF.

In its sample, this clone was seen a few times. V is TRBV18 and J is TRBJ2-5; 7 bases are shared with TRBD2. Germline CDR1 KGHSH, CDR2 LQKENI. V lost 6 bases, J lost 2 bases, and 9 bases stayed unmatched. This CDR3 is 15 amino acids long. CDR3 protein: CASSPASGLQETQYF. CDR3 DNA sequence: TGTGCCAGCTCCCCCGCCTCGGGACTACAAGAGACCCAGTACTTC.

J is TRBJ2-5 and V is TRBV6-5; 8 nucleotides align to TRBD1. V shed 5 bases, J shed 5 bases, and the junction held 10 bases outside the gene matches. Germline CDR1 is MNHEY and CDR2 is SVGAGI. The CDR3 loop spans 15 amino acids. The CDR3 loop reads CASSHPGGHWETQYF. In nucleotides, the CDR3 is TGTGCCAGCAGTCACCCAGGGGGCCATTGGGAGACCCAGTACTTC.

The rearrangement joins TRBV5-1 to TRBJ2-1; TRBD1 aligns across 7 bases. The CDR3 spans 14 residues. Germline V lookup: CDR1 SGHRS, CDR2 YFSETQ. V gave up 4 bases and J gave up 4 bases; unmatched junction bases: 5. The CDR3 coding sequence is TGCGCCAGCAGCACGGGACAGCCATACAATGAGCAGTTCTTC. Its translation: CASSTGQPYNEQFF.

The CDR3 here is CASSARDSFNQPQHF. CDR3 coding DNA: TGTGCCAGCAGCGCCCGAGACAGTTTTAATCAGCCCCAGCATTTT. The chain uses TRBV7-2 and TRBJ1-5; TRBD1 might be the D (5 bases). Germline V gene data show CDR1 as SGHTA and CDR2 as FQGNSA. The CDR3 is made up of 15 amino acids. Trimming removed 5 bases from V and 4 bases from J, with 15 bases in between. Full variable domain (missing parts from reference TRBV7-2 and TRBJ1-5): GAGVSQSPSNKVTEKGKDVELRCDPISGHTALYWYRQSLGQGLEFLIYFQGNSAPDKSGLPSDRFSAERTGGSVSTLTIQRTQQEDSAVYLCASSARDSFNQPQHFGDGTRLSIL.